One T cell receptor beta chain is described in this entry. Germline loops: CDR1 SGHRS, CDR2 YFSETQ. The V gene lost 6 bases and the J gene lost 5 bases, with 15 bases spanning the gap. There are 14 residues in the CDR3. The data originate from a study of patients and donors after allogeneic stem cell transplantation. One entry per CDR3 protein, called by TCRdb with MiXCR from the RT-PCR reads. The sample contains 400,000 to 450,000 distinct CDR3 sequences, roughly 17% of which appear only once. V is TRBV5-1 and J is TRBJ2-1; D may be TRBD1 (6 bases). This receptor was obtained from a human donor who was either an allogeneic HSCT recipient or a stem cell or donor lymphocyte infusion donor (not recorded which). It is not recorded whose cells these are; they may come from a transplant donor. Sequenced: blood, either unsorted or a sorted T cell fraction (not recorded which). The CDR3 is CASTGTGINNEQFF. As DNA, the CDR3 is TGCGCCAGCACGGGAACAGGGATAAACAATGAGCAGTTCTTC.